The 14 T cell receptor beta chains below were found in one sample sequenced in a study of T cell repertoires in cytomegalovirus infection. MiXCR was run by TCRdb on the reads, yielding one entry per CDR3 protein. The sample has approximately 500,000 distinct CDR3 sequences, about 17% seen once. The sample consisted of CD8+ T cells from PBMCs. Receptor source: a human donor in good health (CMV status not recorded). Some clones in this sample may be carry-over from other donors' samples.

This clonotype was recorded at least ten times. The V gene is TRBV9, the J gene TRBJ2-5, with no clear D. CDR1 is SGDLS, CDR2 YYNGEE, per germline. The V end lost 0 bases, the J end lost 1 base, and 10 bases lay between the germline ends. The CDR3 runs to 15 residues. The CDR3 sequence: CASSVGGSFQETQYF. CDR3 DNA: TGTGCCAGCAGCGTAGGTGGAAGCTTCCAAGAGACCCAGTACTTC.

This clonotype was recorded many times. The rearrangement joins TRBV14 to TRBJ1-2, with 11 bases matching TRBD1. V trimming: 3 bases; J trimming: 4 bases; junction bases outside the gene matches: 7. Per the germline V gene, CDR1 is SGHDN and CDR2 is FVKESK. The CDR3 consists of 16 residues. The CDR3 coding sequence is TGTGCCAGCAGCCACAGGACAGGGGGCCACCTCTATGGCTACACCTTC. Amino acid sequence: CASSHRTGGHLYGYTF.

V gene TRBV10-3 combines with J gene TRBJ1-1; D possibly corresponds to TRBD1 (5 bases). CDR1 and CDR2 (germline): ENHRY, SYGVKD. V gave up 2 bases and J gave up 11 bases, with 21 bases separating them. CDR3 length equals 15 residues. Here the CDR3 DNA reads TGTGCCATCAGTGAGAGCATAGGGACGGTCCAGTCGGCTTTCTTT. Amino acids: CAISESIGTVQSAFF.

Only a few counts were recorded for this clonotype. The chain links TRBV10-3 to TRBJ2-2; TRBD1 aligns across 7 bases. Trimming took 7 bases from V and 5 from J; bases not matched to a gene: 1. Germline V gives CDR1 ENHRY, CDR2 SYGVKD. The CDR3 spans 12 residues. This chain's CDR3 is CAIKQGTGELFF. For the CDR3, the DNA is TGTGCCATCAAACAGGGGACCGGGGAGCTGTTTTTT.

This clonotype was seen more than once but under ten times. The rearrangement joins TRBV5-6 to TRBJ2-3, with 10 bases matching TRBD1. CDR3 length equals 15 residues. V shed 4 bases, J shed 0 bases, and the junction held 2 bases outside the gene matches. Germline CDR1 and CDR2: SGHDT and YYEEEE. The CDR3 nucleotides read TGTGCCAGCAGCACGGACAGGGGGAGCACAGATACGCAGTATTTT. Translated, it gives CASSTDRGSTDTQYF.

This clonotype appeared many times. This chain joins TRBV7-3 and TRBJ2-1; a weak D match, TRBD2 (6 bases). Germline CDR1 is SGHTA and CDR2 is FQGTGA. The CDR3 contains 17 residues. Trimming took 5 bases from V and 2 from J, leaving 19 bases between them. In nucleotides, the CDR3 is TGTGCCAGCAGCCCACGTAGGGACTCTGGGGCCTACAATGAGCAGTTCTTC. Its translation is CASSPRRDSGAYNEQFF.

This chain uses TRBV11-2 with TRBJ2-1; 8 bases align to TRBD2. This CDR3 has 17 amino acids. Germline values: CDR1 SGHAT, CDR2 FQNNGV. J gave up 5 bases and V 5 bases, and 14 bases lay outside the gene matches. The CDR3, as DNA: TGTGCCAGCAGCCCGCAGGATAGCGGGATTATCCACAATGAGCAGTTCTTC. As protein: CASSPQDSGIIHNEQFF.

This clonotype occurred many times. The chain links TRBV15 to TRBJ2-7, with TRBD1 matching 7 bases. V was clipped by 8 bases and J by 1 base; unmatched bases: 8. This CDR3 has 14 residues. Germline-derived CDR1 and CDR2 are LNHNV and YYDKDF (reference sequence). DNA of the CDR3: TGTGCCACCGCCTTCGAGACAGGGTCCTACGAGCAGTACTTC. This codes for CATAFETGSYEQYF.

The chain uses TRBV5-1 and TRBJ2-5; 8 nucleotides line up with TRBD2. The germline V gene has CDR1 SGHRS and CDR2 YFSETQ. The length of the CDR3 is 17 residues. The junction had 12 bases not matched to a gene; V was cut back by 0 bases and J by 5 bases. CDR3 loop: CASSLGRTGGPLETQYF. The CDR3 region has the DNA TGCGCCAGCAGCTTGGGACGGACGGGAGGGCCGTTGGAGACCCAGTACTTC.

The rearrangement joins TRBV18 to TRBJ1-1; D is possibly TRBD1 (5 bases). Trimming took 3 bases from V and 5 from J, leaving 25 bases between them. This CDR3 region has 18 residues. Germline V gives CDR1 KGHSH, CDR2 LQKENI. The CDR3, as DNA: TGTGCCAGCTCACCCTCTTTGGGTCGGGGGGGAGGGAAGACTGAAGCTTTCTTT. Translating it yields CASSPSLGRGGGKTEAFF.

The gene calls are TRBV2 and TRBJ2-7, with 16 bases matching TRBD2. The V gene's germline CDR1 is SNHLY and CDR2 FYNNEI. The CDR3 is 15 residues long. V shed 6 bases, J shed 4 bases, and the junction held 3 bases outside the gene matches. In DNA, the CDR3 is TGTGCCAGCAGGGGACTAGCGGGAGGGAGGTACGAGCAGTACTTC. Its protein is CASRGLAGGRYEQYF.

Comments on this clonotype: A much larger clone sits a single nucleotide away, making a read error possible. The CDR3 reads CTSSEPRDFTDTQYF. The CDR3 DNA sequence: TGTACCAGCAGTGAACCCCGTGACTTCACAGATACGCAGTATTTT. The gene calls are TRBV2 and TRBJ2-3; no firm D call. CDR1 is SNHLY and CDR2 is FYNNEI in the germline V gene. The CDR3 length is 15 residues. The whole variable domain, remainder taken from reference TRBV2 and TRBJ2-3, is EPEVTQTPSHQVTQMGQEVILRCVPISNHLYFYWYRQILGQKVEFLVSFYNNEISEKSEIFDDQFSVERPDGSNFTLKIRSTKLEDSAMYFCTSSEPRDFTDTQYFGPGTRLTVL.

This clonotype was counted at least ten times. The chain is built from TRBV11-2 and TRBJ2-7; D may correspond to TRBD1 or TRBD2 (5 bases each). Germline V lookup: CDR1 SGHAT, CDR2 FQNNGV. The CDR3 totals 15 residues. The V gene lost 3 bases and the J gene lost 2 bases, with 14 bases spanning the gap. This CDR3 is CASSFGADRPYEQYF. The CDR3 bases are TGTGCCAGCAGCTTCGGGGCAGATCGACCCTACGAGCAGTACTTC.

The chain joins TRBV28 to TRBJ2-3; 12 positions match TRBD2. Germline CDR1 reads MDHEN; CDR2 reads SYDVKM. This CDR3 comprises 16 residues. V shed 5 bases and J 5 bases; nucleotides not matched to a gene: 8. CDR3 sequence reads: CASSGLAGGPGDTQYF. The DNA for the CDR3 is TGTGCCAGCAGTGGTCTAGCGGGAGGGCCCGGAGATACGCAGTATTTT.